Below are 11 T cell receptor beta chains sequenced from a single sample in a study of a mutant IDH1 vaccine in newly diagnosed glioma. Their specific antigens are unknown. Time point indicated: week 35, safety follow-up. Mutant IDH1 20-mer peptide, at 300 ug, made up each vaccine dose, with topical imiquimod. The assay was immunoSEQ multiplex PCR, and TCRdb's table has in-frame clones only and misses some. The sample records around 31,000 clones, 78% being singletons. Sequences were derived from PBMCs, sampled from a glioma patient whose treatment included an IDH1 peptide vaccine. Receptors were obtained from a woman in her thirties or forties with glioma.

This clone showed up just a few times. V is TRBV4-3 and J is TRBJ1-5; D gene unclear. Deletions cut 1 base from V and 6 bases from J, with 7 bases between. The CDR3 loop spans 13 amino acids. Looked up from germline, CDR1 is LGHNA and CDR2 is YSLEER. The CDR3 loop reads CASSQARGQPQHF. In DNA form, the CDR3 reads TGCGCCAGCAGCCAAGCCCGGGGTCAGCCCCAGCATTTT.

The chain is built from TRBV7-9 and TRBJ2-1; no firm D call. V was trimmed by 1 base and J by 6 bases, leaving 10 bases between them. CDR1 and CDR2 (germline): SEHNR, FQNEAQ (reference sequence). The CDR3 consists of 14 residues. CDR3 nucleotides: TGTGCCAGCAGCTTAGAATGGAACACCAATGAGCAGTTCTTC. This translates into CASSLEWNTNEQFF.

This rearrangement joins TRBV5-4 to TRBJ1-1; 7 positions match TRBD1. The CDR3 has 12 amino acids. The germline gives CDR1 SGHNT, CDR2 YYREEE (reference sequence). V lost 2 bases, J lost 10 bases, and 5 bases stayed unmatched. CDR3 bases: TGTGCCAGCAGCTTCGACAGGGTTGGAGCTTTCTTT. It specifies CASSFDRVGAFF.

The chain couples TRBV5-4 to TRBJ1-2; perhaps TRBD1 as D (6 bases). Germline lookup yields CDR1 SGHNT and CDR2 YYREEE (reference sequence). The CDR3 consists of 13 residues. V shed 3 bases and J shed 7 bases, with 13 bases lying between them. The CDR3 reads CASSSEGGLGYTF. In DNA form, the CDR3 reads TGTGCCAGCAGCTCCGAGGGGGGGCTTGGCTACACCTTC.

The V call is TRBV9, the J call TRBJ1-3; D unclear. The V gene's germline CDR1 is SGDLS and CDR2 YYNGEE. The V and J ends lost 6 bases and 4 bases respectively, with 5 bases between them. This CDR3 comprises 11 residues. In nucleotides, the CDR3 is TGTGCCAGCATCTCCGGAAACACCATATATTTT. Protein: CASISGNTIYF.

The V gene is TRBV5-1, the J gene TRBJ1-1; TRBD1 matches 7 bases. Germline CDR1 reads SGHRS; CDR2 reads YFSETQ. Trimming removed 5 bases from V and 7 bases from J; junction bases left unmatched: 8. This CDR3 is 13 amino acids long. CDR3 region: CASRKGDSREAFF. Written as DNA, the CDR3 is TGCGCCAGCAGGAAGGGGGACAGCCGTGAAGCTTTCTTT.

CDR3 DNA: TGTGCCAGCAGTTACTCCGCGGGGGATTGGACCGGGGAGCTGTTTTTT. It specifies CASSYSAGDWTGELFF. This chain joins TRBV6-6 and TRBJ2-2, with 7 bases fitting TRBD2. The CDR3 sequence is 16 residues long. J gave up 5 bases and V 0 bases, and 6 bases lay outside the gene matches. Germline V gene lookup returns CDR1 MNHNY and CDR2 SVGAGI (reference sequence).

The chain links TRBV29-1 to TRBJ1-1; D possibly corresponds to TRBD1 (6 bases). From germline, CDR1 is SQVTM and CDR2 ANQGSEA. This CDR3 has 14 amino acids. With 2 bases removed from V and 3 bases from J, the gap between germline ends came to 13 bases. The CDR3 region has the DNA TGCAGCGTTGAATACAGGACAGATTACACTGAAGCTTTCTTT. Its protein is CSVEYRTDYTEAFF. The full variable domain, in which reference TRBV29-1 and TRBJ1-1 provide the parts outside the CDR3, is SAVISQKPSRDICQRGTSLTIQCQVDSQVTMMFWYRQQPGQSLTLIATANQGSEATYESGFVIDKFPISRPNLTFSTLTVSNMSPEDSSIYLCSVEYRTDYTEAFFGQGTRLTVV.

The table lists this clone with a count of one. The chain combines TRBV7-9 with TRBJ2-7; possibly TRBD1 for D (6 bases). The ends were cut back, 1 base at V and 0 bases at J, with 7 bases in the middle. The V gene's germline CDR1 is SEHNR and CDR2 FQNEAQ (reference sequence). This CDR3 comprises 14 residues. Here the CDR3 reads CASSLVGASYEQYF. CDR3 in DNA: TGTGCCAGCAGCTTAGTGGGGGCCTCCTACGAGCAGTACTTC.

V usage is TRBV5-4 and J usage is TRBJ2-7; 8 nucleotides match TRBD1. Germline CDR1 and CDR2: SGHNT and YYREEE (reference sequence). J was trimmed by 5 bases and V by 0 bases; bases with no gene match: 7. The CDR3 consists of 15 residues. The CDR3 nucleotides read TGTGCCAGCAGCTTGGTGGGACAGGTTTATGACGAGCAGTACTTC. Protein product: CASSLVGQVYDEQYF.

The rearrangement joins TRBV23-1 to TRBJ2-3, with unresolved D. TRBV23-1 is labeled an ORF, and its function is uncertain. V lost 0 bases, J lost 1 base, and 11 bases lay in between. CDR3 length equals 16 residues. The CDR3 nucleotides read TGCGCCAGCAGTCAATCGAAAGGGCCGGGCACAGATACGCAGTATTTT. It translates to CASSQSKGPGTDTQYF.